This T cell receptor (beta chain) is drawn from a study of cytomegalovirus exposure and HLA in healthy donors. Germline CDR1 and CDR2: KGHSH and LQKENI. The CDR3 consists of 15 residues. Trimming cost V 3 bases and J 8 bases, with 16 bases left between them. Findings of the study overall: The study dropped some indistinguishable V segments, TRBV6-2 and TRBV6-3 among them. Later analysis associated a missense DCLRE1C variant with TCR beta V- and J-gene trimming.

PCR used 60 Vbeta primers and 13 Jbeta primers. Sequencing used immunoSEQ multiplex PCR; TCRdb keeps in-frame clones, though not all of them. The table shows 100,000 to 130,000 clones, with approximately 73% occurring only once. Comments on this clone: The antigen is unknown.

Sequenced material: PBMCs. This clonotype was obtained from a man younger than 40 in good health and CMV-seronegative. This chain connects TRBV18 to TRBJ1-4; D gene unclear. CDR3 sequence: CASSPRSDTGEKLFF. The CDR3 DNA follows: TGTGCCAGCTCACCTAGGAGTGATACCGGGGAAAAACTGTTTTTT.